This TCR beta chain was sequenced for a study of T-cell memory formation after mild COVID-19. In its sample, this clonotype was seen a few times. TCRdb passed the 5' RACE reads through MiXCR, listing each CDR3 protein once. The sample yields roughly 450,000 distinct CDR3 sequences, roughly 18% seen once. V trimming: 4 bases; J trimming: 4 bases; junction bases outside the gene matches: 9. The CDR3 totals 18 residues. Germline CDR1 is SGHDN and CDR2 is FVKESK. This chain joins TRBV14 and TRBJ2-6; 11 bases line up with TRBD1. This sequence originates from an adult woman who had mild COVID-19 (a few samples of this study predate the infection). Cell type and time point are not known. Sequencing input: PBMCs or a T cell subset sorted from them (not recorded which). CDR3 sequence (DNA): TGTGCCAGCAGCCCCCGGACAGGGGGCTTGGCGGGGGCCAACGTCCTGACTTTC. Its protein is CASSPRTGGLAGANVLTF.